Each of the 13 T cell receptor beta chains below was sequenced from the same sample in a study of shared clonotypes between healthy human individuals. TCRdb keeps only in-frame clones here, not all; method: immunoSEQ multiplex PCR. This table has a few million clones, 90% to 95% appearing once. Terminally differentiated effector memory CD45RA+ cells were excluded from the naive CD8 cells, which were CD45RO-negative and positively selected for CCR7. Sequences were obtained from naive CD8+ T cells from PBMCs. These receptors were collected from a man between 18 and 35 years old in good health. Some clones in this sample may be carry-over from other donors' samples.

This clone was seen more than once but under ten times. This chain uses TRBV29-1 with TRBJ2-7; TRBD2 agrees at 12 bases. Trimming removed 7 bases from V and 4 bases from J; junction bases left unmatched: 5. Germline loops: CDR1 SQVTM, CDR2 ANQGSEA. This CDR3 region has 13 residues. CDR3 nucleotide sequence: TGCAGCGGTTTGACTAGCGGGAGTTACGAGCAGTACTTC. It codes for CSGLTSGSYEQYF.

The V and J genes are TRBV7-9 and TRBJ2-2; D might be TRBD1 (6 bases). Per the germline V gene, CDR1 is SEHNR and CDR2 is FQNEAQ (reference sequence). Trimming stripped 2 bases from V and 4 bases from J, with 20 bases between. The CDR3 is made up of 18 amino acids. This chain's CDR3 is CASSLRDQRWGRTGELFF. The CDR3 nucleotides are TGTGCCAGCAGCTTACGAGACCAACGTTGGGGGCGCACCGGGGAGCTGTTTTTT.

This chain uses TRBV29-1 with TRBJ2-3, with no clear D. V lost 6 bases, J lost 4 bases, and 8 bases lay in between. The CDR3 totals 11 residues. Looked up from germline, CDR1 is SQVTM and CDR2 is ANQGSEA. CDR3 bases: TGCAGCGTCAGACCACCAGATACGCAGTATTTT. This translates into CSVRPPDTQYF.

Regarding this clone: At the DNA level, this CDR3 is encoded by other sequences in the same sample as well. CDR3 amino acids: CASSSTPLYEQYF. In nucleotides, the CDR3 is TGTGCCAGCAGTTCGACCCCCCTCTACGAGCAGTACTTC. The V gene is TRBV27, the J gene TRBJ2-7; the D is unclear. V was pared by 4 bases and J by 3 bases, with 10 bases between. CDR3 size: 13 residues. Germline-derived CDR1 and CDR2 are MNHEY and SMNVEV (reference sequence).

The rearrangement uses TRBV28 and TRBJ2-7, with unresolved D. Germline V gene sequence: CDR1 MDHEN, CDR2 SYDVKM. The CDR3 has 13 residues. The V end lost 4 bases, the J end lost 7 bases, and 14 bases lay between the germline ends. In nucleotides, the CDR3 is TGTGCCAGCAGTTACCCAGAAAGTGGGGAGCAGTACTTC. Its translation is CASSYPESGEQYF.

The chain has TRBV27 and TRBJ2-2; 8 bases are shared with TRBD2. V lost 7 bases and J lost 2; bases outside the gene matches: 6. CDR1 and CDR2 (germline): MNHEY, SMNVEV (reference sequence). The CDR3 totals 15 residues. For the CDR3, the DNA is TGTGCCAGCACCGCCGGGACTAGTAACACCGGGGAGCTGTTTTTT. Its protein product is CASTAGTSNTGELFF.

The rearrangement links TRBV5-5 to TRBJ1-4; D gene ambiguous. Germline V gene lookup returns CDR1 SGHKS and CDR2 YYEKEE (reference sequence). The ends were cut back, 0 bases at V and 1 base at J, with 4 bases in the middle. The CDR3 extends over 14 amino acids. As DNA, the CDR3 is TGTGCCAGCAGCTTGGCAGGAACTAATGAAAAACTGTTTTTT. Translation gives CASSLAGTNEKLFF. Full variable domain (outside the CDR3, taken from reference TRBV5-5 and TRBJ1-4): DAGVTQSPTHLIKTRGQQVTLRCSPISGHKSVSWYQQVLGQGPQFIFQYYEKEERGRGNFPDRFSARQFPNYSSELNVNALLLGDSALYLCASSLAGTNEKLFFGSGTQLSVL.

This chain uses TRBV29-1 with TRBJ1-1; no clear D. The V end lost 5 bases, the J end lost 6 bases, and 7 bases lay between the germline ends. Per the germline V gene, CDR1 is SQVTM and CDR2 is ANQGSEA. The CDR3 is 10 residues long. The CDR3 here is CSVNGPEAFF. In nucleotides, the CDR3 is TGCAGCGTTAACGGCCCTGAAGCTTTCTTT.

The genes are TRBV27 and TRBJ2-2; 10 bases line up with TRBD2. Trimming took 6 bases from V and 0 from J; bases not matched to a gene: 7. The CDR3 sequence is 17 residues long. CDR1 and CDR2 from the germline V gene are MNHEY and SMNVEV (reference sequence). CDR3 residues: CASSKDGLAANTGELFF. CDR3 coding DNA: TGTGCCAGCAGCAAAGATGGACTAGCGGCGAACACCGGGGAGCTGTTTTTT.

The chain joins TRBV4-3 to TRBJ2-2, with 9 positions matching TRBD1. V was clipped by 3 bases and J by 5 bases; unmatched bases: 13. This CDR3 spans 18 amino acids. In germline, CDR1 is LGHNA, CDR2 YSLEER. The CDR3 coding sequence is TGCGCCAGCAGCCAGCACCCTTGGACAGGGGAAGGAACCGGGGAGCTGTTTTTT. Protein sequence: CASSQHPWTGEGTGELFF.

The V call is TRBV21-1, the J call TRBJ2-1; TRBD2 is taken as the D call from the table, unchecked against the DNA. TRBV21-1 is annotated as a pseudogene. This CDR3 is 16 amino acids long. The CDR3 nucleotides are TGTGCCAGCAGCAAAGGGCGACTAGCGGGAGACTATGAGCAGTTCTTC. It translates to CASSKGRLAGDYEQFF.

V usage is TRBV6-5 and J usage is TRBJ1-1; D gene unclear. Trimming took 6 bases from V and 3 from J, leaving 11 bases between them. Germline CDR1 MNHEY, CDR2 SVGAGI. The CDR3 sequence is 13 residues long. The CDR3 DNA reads TGTGCCAGCAGGGGTAACGTCCACACTGAAGCTTTCTTT. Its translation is CASRGNVHTEAFF.

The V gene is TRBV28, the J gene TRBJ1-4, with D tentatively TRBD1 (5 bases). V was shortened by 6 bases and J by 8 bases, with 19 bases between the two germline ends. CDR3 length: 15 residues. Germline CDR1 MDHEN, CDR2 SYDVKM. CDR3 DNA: TGTGCCAGCAGAGCCGAGGAGGGGTCCCGCGAAAAACTGTTTTTT. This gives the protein CASRAEEGSREKLFF.